This T cell receptor (beta chain) was sequenced for a study of blood T cell repertoires in COVID-19. Per germline, CDR1 MGHRA and CDR2 YSYEKL. This CDR3 spans 16 amino acids. Trimming took 6 bases from V and 1 from J; bases not matched to a gene: 10. As processed by the authors: How many nucleated cells were present was estimated from reference gene primer amplification. The data were produced by immunoSEQ multiplex PCR, yet TCRdb's version contains in-frame clones alone and is incomplete. That table furnishes V, J and clone size, whereas the DNA furnished D and trimming. The sample lists 250,000 to 350,000 clones, about 88% occurring once.

The V gene is TRBV4-1, the J gene TRBJ1-1, with 8 nucleotides matching TRBD1. Sequencing was done on a sample of peripheral blood. This sequence originates from an older woman with acute or convalescent COVID-19. CDR3 bases: TGCGCCAGCAGACACCGGGACAGGAGTCCGAACACTGAAGCTTTCTTT. Protein: CASRHRDRSPNTEAFF.